The TCR beta chain under discussion was sequenced for a study of cytomegalovirus exposure and HLA in healthy donors. Study-wide context: The same platform used for the approximately 670 first-cohort repertoires was also used for the roughly 130 validation repertoires, as a later analysis reported. General study points: In vitro experiments confirmed that a few CMV-associated chains were specific for CMV antigens. Generally TCR sequences proved uncommon, though certain public TCRs appeared in numerous donors. The listing of 150 or so TCR beta chains classed them as cytomegalovirus-associated.

As to this clone: Its specificity is not known.

Repertoires were generated with immunoSEQ multiplex PCR, while TCRdb's copy carries only in-frame clones and drops some. The top ten hold roughly 5.3% of the sample, which has 90,000 to 150,000 clones, about 82% seen once. The CDR3 is 12 amino acids. CDR1 and CDR2 from the germline V gene are LNHDA and SQIVND (reference sequence). The sequence came from a man between 18 and 35 years old in good health and CMV-seronegative. The rearrangement uses TRBV19 and TRBJ1-2, with unresolved D. Sequenced material: PBMCs. CDR3 DNA: TGTGCTCTAGAGGTGCGAGGCTATGGCTACACCTTC. It specifies CALEVRGYGYTF. The full variable domain, in which reference TRBV19 and TRBJ1-2 provide the parts outside the CDR3, is DGGITQSPKYLFRKEGQNVTLSCEQNLNHDAMYWYRQDPGQGLRLIYYSQIVNDFQKGDIAEGYSVSREKKESFPLTVTSAQKNPTAFYLCALEVRGYGYTFGSGTRLTVV.